The source of this T cell receptor (beta chain) is a study of tumor-infiltrating lymphocytes in primary liver carcinoma. Study at large: Surgeons treated the primary liver carcinoma of the patients by surgical resection.

This clonotype was seen repeatedly, ten times or more. Its antigen is undetermined. Study results and caveats: A significantly higher top-250-clone fraction was found in tumors than in blood (p = 0.039). The study found tumor-adjacent and tumor-blood pairs overlapped less than tumor region pairs.

The study extracted blood RNA from unsorted whole blood and also extracted germline DNA. Enrolled patients were chronically infected with HBV and treatment-naive. V was pared by 7 bases and J by 8 bases, with 9 bases between. CDR3 length: 12 amino acids. Germline V gene sequence: CDR1 MNHNY, CDR2 SVGAGI (reference sequence). With a constant-region primer, TCR beta cDNA was made from 400 to 550 ng of total RNA. Modified slightly, ARM-PCR produced TCR beta libraries over three nested multiplex PCR rounds. TRBV1-TRBV30 forward primers paired with a C-beta reverse primer drove the first two PCR rounds, about 11 cycles each. TCRdb re-called the multiplex PCR reads with MiXCR, one entry per CDR3 protein. This repertoire shows fewer than 350,000 distinct CDR3 sequences, 65% found once; its top ten account for about 8.4%.

Source material: peripheral blood. This rearrangement joins TRBV6-6 to TRBJ1-6; perhaps TRBD1 as D (5 bases). The source of this sequence is a man between 40 and 49 years old with primary liver carcinoma and hepatitis B virus infection. CDR3 amino acids: CASTGGDSPLHF. CDR3 bases: TGTGCCAGCACCGGGGGGGATTCACCCCTCCACTTT.